What follows is one TCR beta chain and its context. Its specificity is unknown. The data are from a study of shared clonotypes between healthy human individuals. Study-wide results and caveats: Four donors had around 5% of their naive CD4 clonotypes in common.

Produced via immunoSEQ multiplex PCR; TCRdb's table is partial and in-frame only. The sample shows roughly 2.4 million clones, approximately 94% of them seen only once. V gave up 8 bases and J gave up 0 bases; unmatched junction bases: 3. The CDR3 totals 14 residues. The germline CDR1 and CDR2 sequences are MDHEN and SYDVKM. The sample was naive CD4+ T cells sorted from blood. Subset denoted: CD45RA+ positively selected. This chain connects TRBV28 to TRBJ2-7, with TRBD1 identical over 11 bases. This TCR came from a man aged 18 to 30 in good health. CDR3 loop: CASFGTGGSYEQYF. Written as DNA, the CDR3 is TGTGCCAGCTTCGGGACAGGGGGCTCCTACGAGCAGTACTTC.